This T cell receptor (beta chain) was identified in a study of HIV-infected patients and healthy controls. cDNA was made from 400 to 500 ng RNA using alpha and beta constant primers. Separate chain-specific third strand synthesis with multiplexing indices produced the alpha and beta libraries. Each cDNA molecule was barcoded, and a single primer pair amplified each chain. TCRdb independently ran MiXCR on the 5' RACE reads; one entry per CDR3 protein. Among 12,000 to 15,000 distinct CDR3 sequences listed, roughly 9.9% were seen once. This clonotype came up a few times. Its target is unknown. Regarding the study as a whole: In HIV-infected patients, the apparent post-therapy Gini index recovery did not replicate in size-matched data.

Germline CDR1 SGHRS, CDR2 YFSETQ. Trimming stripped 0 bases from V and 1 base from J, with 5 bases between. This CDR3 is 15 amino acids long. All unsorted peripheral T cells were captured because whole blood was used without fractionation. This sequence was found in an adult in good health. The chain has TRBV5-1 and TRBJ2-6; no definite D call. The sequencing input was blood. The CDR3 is CASSLEASGANVLTF. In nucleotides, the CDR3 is TGCGCCAGCAGCTTGGAAGCTTCTGGGGCCAACGTCCTGACTTTC.